This passage covers 8 T cell receptor beta chains from one sample sequenced in a study of blood T cell repertoires in COVID-19. Sequenced by immunoSEQ multiplex PCR; TCRdb stores in-frame clones only, minus some. The repertoire has about 100,000 clones, roughly 89% of them found once; the top ten carry roughly 5%. What was sequenced was peripheral blood. Receptors originate from a human donor in a cohort sampled during active COVID-19.

J is TRBJ2-2 and V is TRBV9; D perhaps matches TRBD2 (5 bases). Germline CDR1 reads SGDLS; CDR2 reads YYNGEE. CDR3 size: 16 residues. V dropped 0 bases and J dropped 2 bases, with 11 bases sitting between them. The CDR3 DNA reads TGTGCCAGCAGCGTAGCCGGGGTCGGAAACACCGGGGAGCTGTTTTTT. It encodes CASSVAGVGNTGELFF.

Notes on this clone: The same CDR3 is also encoded by other DNA sequences in this sample. The J gene is TRBJ1-5, the V gene TRBV6-6; D unclear. Germline lookup yields CDR1 MNHNY and CDR2 SVGAGI (reference sequence). The CDR3 runs to 13 residues. Trimming shortened V by 6 bases and J by 3 bases, and 9 bases separated the two germline ends. The DNA for the CDR3 is TGTGCCAGCAGCCCCAACTCCAATCAGCCCCAGCATTTT. Translated: CASSPNSNQPQHF.

The rearrangement links TRBV24-1 to TRBJ1-4; TRBD1 matches 10 bases. Trimming removed 12 bases from V and 3 bases from J; junction bases left unmatched: 9. CDR1 and CDR2 from the germline V gene are KGHDR and SFDVKD. The CDR3 is 15 residues long. The CDR3 region is CAAGRDRGPNEKLFF. The CDR3 DNA is TGTGCCGCCGGGAGGGACAGGGGACCTAATGAAAAACTGTTTTTT.

This clone is a singleton in its sample. This rearrangement joins TRBV5-1 to TRBJ2-5; D might be TRBD1 (6 bases). The CDR3 is 14 amino acids. Germline loops: CDR1 SGHRS, CDR2 YFSETQ. Trimming removed 5 bases from V and 2 bases from J, with 13 bases in between. In DNA, the CDR3 is TGCGCCAGCAGTAATCAGGGGCAACAAGAGACCCAGTACTTC. This codes for CASSNQGQQETQYF.

V is TRBV12-3 or TRBV12-4 and J is TRBJ2-2; the match to TRBD2 covers 8 bases. The CDR3 consists of 13 residues. V shed 6 bases and J 7 bases; nucleotides not matched to a gene: 4. As DNA, the CDR3 is TGTGCCAGCAGGCGGGGGGTTAGCGGGGAGCTGTTTTTT. Its protein product is CASRRGVSGELFF.

The rearrangement joins TRBV11-1 to TRBJ2-7; D is possibly TRBD2 (6 bases). V gave up 2 bases and J gave up 0 bases, with 14 bases separating them. Germline CDR1 and CDR2: SGHAT and FQDESV (reference sequence). This CDR3 spans 16 amino acids. The CDR3, as DNA: TGTGCCAGCAGCTTACAAGCTAGCGCGGTCTCCTACGAGCAGTACTTC. Translating it yields CASSLQASAVSYEQYF.

The chain links TRBV28 to TRBJ1-1; D ambiguous. Germline V gene sequence: CDR1 MDHEN, CDR2 SYDVKM. Trimming stripped 6 bases from V and 5 bases from J, with 13 bases between. The CDR3 length is 13 residues. For the CDR3, the DNA is TGTGCCAGCAGCCGAGAAATGTGGACTGAAGCTTTCTTT. It specifies CASSREMWTEAFF.

This chain connects TRBV7-3 to TRBJ2-7; D gene uncertain. This CDR3 has 13 amino acids. In germline, CDR1 is SGHTA, CDR2 FQGTGA. Trimming pared 4 bases from V and 0 bases from J, leaving 7 bases between. In DNA form, the CDR3 reads TGTGCCAGCAGCTCTGGAGCCTCCTACGAGCAGTACTTC. Protein product: CASSSGASYEQYF.